This T cell receptor beta chain was retrieved from a study of OX40 agonist ivuxolimab in advanced cancers. Study background: Cohort: 80% to 90% men, mean age roughly 60, aged about 23 to 79.

Generated by immunoSEQ multiplex PCR, the TCRdb table keeps only in-frame clones and is missing some. The top ten hold approximately 5% of the sample, which has tens of thousands of clones, 75% to 90% seen once. The CDR3 consists of 10 residues. Germline CDR1 reads DFQATT; CDR2 reads SNEGSKA (reference sequence). V was pared by 7 bases and J by 5 bases, with 8 bases between. The TCR was taken from an adult with an advanced solid tumor such as melanoma, head and neck, liver or kidney cancer. The V and J genes are TRBV20-1 and TRBJ2-5, with unresolved D. Sequencing was performed on CD4+ or CD8+ T cells sorted from blood, taken in a trial of the OX40 agonist ivuxolimab. CDR3 in DNA: TGCAGTGGCTTGGGGGAGACCCAGTACTTC. The encoded protein is CSGLGETQYF.